A selection of T cell receptor beta chains follows, all from one sample in a study of OX40 agonist ivuxolimab in advanced cancers. The protocol was immunoSEQ multiplex PCR, while the TCRdb copy is restricted to in-frame clones and leaves out a portion. This table holds roughly 12,000 clones, roughly 77% found once. This specimen was CD4+ or CD8+ T cells sorted from blood, taken in a trial of the OX40 agonist ivuxolimab. All receptors derive from an adult with an advanced solid tumor such as melanoma, head and neck, liver or kidney cancer. Each CDR3 is given with its conserved first and last residue. The D gene is left open where the match is weak. Some rows mark clone size as missing; the rest say once, few, many or name a class of expanded clone.

TRBJ2-1,TRBV6-6,TRBD1,NA,CASRTGLFNEQFF,TGTGCCAGCAGGACAGGGCTTTTCAATGAGCAGTTCTTC
TRBJ1-2,TRBV9,NA,NA,CASSVALHYGYTF,TGTGCCAGCAGCGTAGCTTTGCACTATGGCTACACCTTC
TRBJ2-7,TRBV27,TRBD2,NA,CASSGLAGTVDEQYF,TGTGCCAGCAGCGGCCTAGCGGGAACTGTCGACGAGCAGTACTTC
TRBJ2-1,TRBV7-8,NA,NA,CASSYHPGLRPHNEQFF,TGTGCCAGCAGCTATCATCCCGGACTCCGGCCCCACAATGAGCAGTTCTTC
TRBJ1-2,TRBV6-5,NA,few,CASSYSGGAGYGYTF,TGTGCCAGCAGTTACTCCGGGGGGGCAGGCTATGGCTACACCTTC
TRBJ2-1,TRBV15,NA,NA,CATSRELRSTMDNEQFF,TGTGCCACCAGCAGAGAGCTTCGGAGTACTATGGACAATGAGCAGTTCTTC
TRBJ1-1,TRBV6-5,NA,NA,CASSLGQDTEAFF,TGTGCCAGCAGTCTCGGACAAGACACTGAAGCTTTCTTT
TRBJ1-4,TRBV28,TRBD1,NA,CASSPLGGVETNEKLFF,TGTGCCAGCAGTCCCCTAGGGGGCGTAGAAACTAATGAAAAACTGTTTTTT
TRBJ2-1,TRBV28,NA,NA,CASRDGGGHEQFF,TGTGCCAGCAGGGATGGGGGGGGCCATGAGCAGTTCTTC
TRBJ2-1,TRBV9,NA,NA,CASSAYADRSSYNEQFF,TGTGCCAGCAGCGCGTATGCGGATCGAAGCTCCTACAATGAGCAGTTCTTC
TRBJ2-5,TRBV5-4,TRBD2,NA,CASSQESVSSGGPGETQYF,TGTGCCAGCAGCCAAGAAAGTGTGTCTAGCGGGGGGCCCGGAGAGACCCAGTACTTC
TRBJ2-3,TRBV7-2,TRBD1,NA,CASSLGQGLPDTQYF,TGTGCCAGCAGCTTAGGACAGGGGTTGCCAGATACGCAGTATTTT
TRBJ1-2,TRBV5-1,NA,NA,CASSRGYGYTF,TGCGCCAGCAGCAGGGGGTATGGCTACACCTTC
TRBJ2-3,TRBV27,TRBD2,NA,CASSPAGGRSTDTQYF,TGTGCCAGCTCCCCGGCGGGGGGGCGGAGCACAGATACGCAGTATTTT
TRBJ1-2,TRBV28,NA,NA,CASSLRGRGYGYTF,TGTGCCAGCAGTTTACGGGGCCGCGGCTATGGCTACACCTTC
TRBJ2-7,TRBV2,TRBD1,NA,CASSEEQGVYEQYF,TGTGCCAGCAGTGAGGAACAGGGGGTTTACGAGCAGTACTTC
TRBJ2-1,TRBV28,TRBD2,NA,CASRGDYQVFFDEQFF,TGTGCCAGCAGGGGGGACTACCAAGTCTTTTTCGATGAGCAGTTCTTC
TRBJ2-7,TRBV6-6,NA,once,CASSYSHEQYF,TGTGCCAGCAGTTACTCCCACGAGCAGTACTTC
TRBJ2-5,TRBV28,NA,NA,CASSLSHSGQETQYF,TGTGCCAGCAGTTTATCCCACAGCGGCCAAGAGACCCAGTACTTC
TRBJ1-2,TRBV9,NA,NA,CASSGGGRGYGYTF,TGTGCCAGCAGCGGGGGAGGGAGGGGCTATGGCTACACCTTC
TRBJ2-2,TRBV6-4,NA,NA,CASSGGTTGELFF,TGTGCCAGCAGTGGGGGGACGACCGGGGAGCTGTTTTTT
TRBJ2-7,TRBV2,TRBD1,NA,CASSVGDRVTYEQYF,TGTGCCAGCAGTGTTGGGGACAGGGTTACCTACGAGCAGTACTTC
TRBJ1-2,TRBV7-9,TRBD1,NA,CASSTRGQGALGYTF,TGTGCCAGCAGCACAAGGGGACAGGGGGCTTTAGGCTACACCTTC
TRBJ1-6,TRBV7-2,TRBD1,NA,CASSSTGVSSPLHF,TGTGCCAGCAGCTCGACAGGGGTCAGTTCACCCCTCCACTTT
TRBJ2-2,TRBV7-8,TRBD2,few,CASSSFAGGTGELFF,TGTGCCAGCAGCTCCTTTGCGGGAGGCACCGGGGAGCTGTTTTTT
TRBJ1-2,TRBV2,NA,NA,CASSGQGSYGYTF,TGTGCCAGCAGTGGGCAGGGGAGCTATGGCTACACCTTC
TRBJ2-5,TRBV7-9,TRBD2,NA,CASSLGGLVETQYF,TGTGCCAGCAGCTTGGGGGGACTAGTGGAGACCCAGTACTTC
TRBJ2-1,TRBV6-5,NA,NA,CASSYSAGSTYNEQFF,TGTGCCAGCAGTTACTCTGCGGGATCTACCTACAATGAGCAGTTCTTC
TRBJ2-7,TRBV27,NA,NA,CASSSQRMGPTGQYF,TGTGCCAGCAGTTCTCAGAGGATGGGCCCTACTGGGCAGTACTTC
TRBJ2-6,TRBV7-8,NA,NA,CASRKTLVSSGANVLTF,TGTGCCAGCAGGAAAACACTCGTAAGCTCTGGGGCCAACGTCCTGACTTTC
TRBJ2-7,TRBV5-3,TRBD1,NA,CASSSTGGYSEQYF,TGTGCCAGCAGCTCGACAGGGGGCTATAGCGAGCAGTACTTC
TRBJ2-5,TRBV7-8,TRBD2,NA,CASSLVTSGGEETQYF,TGTGCCAGCAGCTTAGTGACTAGCGGGGGCGAAGAGACCCAGTACTTC
TRBJ1-5,TRBV19,NA,NA,CASSPPGTMNQPQHF,TGTGCCAGTAGTCCCCCCGGGACAATGAATCAGCCCCAGCATTTT
TRBJ2-4,TRBV19,TRBD2,few,CASSNWLAGGEYTKNIQYF,TGTGCCAGTAGTAATTGGCTAGCGGGAGGAGAATACACAAAAAACATTCAGTACTTC
TRBJ2-3,TRBV11-3,TRBD2,NA,CASSSRAGESTDTQYF,TGTGCCAGCAGCAGTCGAGCGGGGGAAAGCACAGATACGCAGTATTTT
TRBJ1-5,TRBV28,NA,once,CASSEHQRDQPQHF,TGTGCCAGCAGTGAGCACCAACGGGATCAGCCCCAGCATTTT
TRBJ2-5,TRBV5-4,TRBD2,few,CASSLEGGASETQYF,TGTGCCAGCAGCTTAGAGGGAGGGGCGTCGGAGACCCAGTACTTC
TRBJ2-7,TRBV5-5,TRBD1,NA,CASSLETGGYEQYF,TGTGCCAGCAGCTTGGAGACAGGGGGCTACGAGCAGTACTTC
TRBJ2-7,TRBV9,TRBD1,NA,CASSVGDRATEQYF,TGTGCCAGCAGCGTAGGGGACAGGGCTACCGAGCAGTACTTC
TRBJ1-1,TRBV27,NA,NA,CASSSDRSEAFF,TGTGCCAGCAGTTCTGACAGGAGTGAAGCTTTCTTT